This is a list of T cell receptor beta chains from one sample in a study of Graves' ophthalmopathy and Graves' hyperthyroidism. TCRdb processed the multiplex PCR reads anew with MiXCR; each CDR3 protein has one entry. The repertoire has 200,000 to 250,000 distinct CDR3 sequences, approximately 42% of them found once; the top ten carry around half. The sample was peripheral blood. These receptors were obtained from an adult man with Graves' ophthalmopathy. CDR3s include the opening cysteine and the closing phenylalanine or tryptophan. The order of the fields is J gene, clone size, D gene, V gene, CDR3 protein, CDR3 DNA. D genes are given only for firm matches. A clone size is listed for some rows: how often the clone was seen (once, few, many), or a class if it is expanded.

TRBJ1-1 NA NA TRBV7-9 CASSLLTENTEAFF TGTGCCAGCAGCTTGCTGACGGAGAACACTGAAGCTTTCTTT
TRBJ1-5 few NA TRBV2 CASTGGGNQPQHF TGTGCCAGCACCGGGGGTGGCAATCAGCCCCAGCATTTT
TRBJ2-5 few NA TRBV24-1 CAASAPWGTEHQETQYF TGTGCCGCCAGTGCACCCTGGGGGACGGAACACCAAGAGACCCAGTACTTC
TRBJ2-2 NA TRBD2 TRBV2 CASSHRRGGNTGELFF TGTGCCAGCAGCCACCGCCGGGGGGGGAACACCGGGGAGCTGTTTTTT
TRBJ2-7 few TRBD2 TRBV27 CASRSTSGTSYEQYF TGTGCCAGCCGGAGCACTAGCGGCACCTCCTACGAGCAGTACTTC
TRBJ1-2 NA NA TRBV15 CATSRGGGYYGYTF TGTGCCACCAGCAGAGGGGGGGGGTACTATGGCTACACCTTC
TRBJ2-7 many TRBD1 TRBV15 CATSGGDRGRYEQYF TGTGCCACCAGCGGGGGGGACAGGGGGCGGTACGAGCAGTACTTC
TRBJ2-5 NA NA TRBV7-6 CASSSSWGVRAVTQYF TGTGCCAGCAGCTCTTCATGGGGGGTGAGAGCGGTGACCCAGTACTTC
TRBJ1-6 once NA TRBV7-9 CASSPSRAYNSPLHF TGTGCCAGCAGCCCTTCCCGGGCCTATAATTCACCCCTCCACTTT
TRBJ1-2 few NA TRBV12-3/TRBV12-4 CASSSPDQHRHTF TGTGCCAGCAGTTCCCCAGACCAACACCGTCACACCTTC
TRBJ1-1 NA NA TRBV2 CASIYGHQNTEAFF TGTGCCAGTATCTACGGACACCAGAACACTGAAGCTTTCTTT
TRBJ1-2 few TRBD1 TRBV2 CASSDPRDRGFGYTF TGTGCCAGCAGTGATCCCCGGGACAGGGGTTTTGGCTACACCTTC
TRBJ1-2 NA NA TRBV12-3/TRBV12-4 CASSPPGQDYGYTF TGTGCCAGCAGCCCTCCGGGGCAGGACTATGGCTACACCTTC
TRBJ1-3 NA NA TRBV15 CATSRVGRSGNTIYF TGTGCCACCAGCAGAGTAGGCAGGTCCGGAAACACCATATATTTT
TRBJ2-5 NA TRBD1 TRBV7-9 CASSITGVGETQYF TGTGCCAGCAGCATCACAGGGGTGGGAGAGACCCAGTACTTC
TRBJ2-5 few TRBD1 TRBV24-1 CATSEGQVKETQYF TGTGCCACCAGTGAGGGACAGGTAAAAGAGACCCAGTACTTC
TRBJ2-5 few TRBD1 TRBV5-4 CASSSKQGQETQYF TGTGCCAGCAGCTCTAAACAGGGGCAAGAGACCCAGTACTTC
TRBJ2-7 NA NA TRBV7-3 CASSQGLHSYEQYF TGTGCCAGCAGCCAGGGACTCCACTCCTACGAGCAGTACTTC
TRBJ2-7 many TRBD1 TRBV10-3 CAISPPGQGNEQYF TGTGCCATCAGTCCCCCGGGACAGGGAAACGAGCAGTACTTC
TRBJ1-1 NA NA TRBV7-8 CASSPFLNTEAFF TGTGCCAGCAGCCCATTCTTGAACACTGAAGCTTTCTTT
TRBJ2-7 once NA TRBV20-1 CSARYSGYEQYF TGCAGTGCTAGATATTCGGGGTACGAGCAGTACTTC
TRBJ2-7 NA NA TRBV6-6 CASSEGGFYEQYF TGTGCCAGCAGTGAAGGTGGGTTCTACGAGCAGTACTTC
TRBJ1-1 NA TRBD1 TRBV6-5 CASSQGGNTEAFF TGTGCCAGCAGCCAGGGGGGGAACACTGAAGCTTTCTTT
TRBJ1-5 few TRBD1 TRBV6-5 CASSAPTGTNNQPQHF TGTGCCAGCAGTGCTCCGACAGGGACTAACAATCAGCCCCAGCATTTT
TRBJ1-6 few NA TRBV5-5 CASSLEGGYSPLHF TGTGCCAGCAGCTTGGAGGGGGGCTATTCACCCCTCCACTTT
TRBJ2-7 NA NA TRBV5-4 CASSWDQGYEQYF TGTGCCAGCAGCTGGGATCAGGGGTACGAGCAGTACTTC
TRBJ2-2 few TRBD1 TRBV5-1 CASSLGDSDTGELFF TGCGCCAGCAGCTTGGGGGACAGTGACACCGGGGAGCTGTTTTTT
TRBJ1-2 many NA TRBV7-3 CASSLTVRDGYTF TGTGCCAGCAGCTTAACGGTCAGGGATGGCTACACCTTC
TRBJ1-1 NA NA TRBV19 CASSIAGATEAFF TGTGCCAGTAGTATCGCGGGGGCCACTGAAGCTTTCTTT
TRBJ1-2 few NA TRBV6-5 CASRGPDYGYTF TGTGCCAGTCGCGGACCCGATTATGGCTACACCTTC
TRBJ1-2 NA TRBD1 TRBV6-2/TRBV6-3 CASSYIGQGAHIYYGYTF TGTGCCAGCAGTTACATCGGGCAGGGGGCGCATATTTACTATGGCTACACCTTC
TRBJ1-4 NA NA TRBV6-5 CASSLGQDKEKLFF TGTGCCAGCAGTTTGGGCCAGGACAAAGAAAAACTGTTTTTT
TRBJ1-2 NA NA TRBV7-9 CASSFEQGSNYGYTF TGTGCCAGCAGCTTCGAGCAGGGCTCTAACTATGGCTACACCTTC
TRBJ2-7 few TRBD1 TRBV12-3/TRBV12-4 CASTRQGHEQYF TGTGCCAGCACTAGACAGGGGCACGAGCAGTACTTC
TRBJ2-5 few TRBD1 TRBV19 CATLTGVGTQYF TGTGCCACCCTGACAGGGGTCGGGACCCAGTACTTC
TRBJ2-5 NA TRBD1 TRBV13 CASSFTGGRETQYF TGTGCCAGCAGCTTCACAGGGGGCCGGGAGACCCAGTACTTC
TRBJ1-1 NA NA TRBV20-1 CSAPRGRVNTEALF TGCAGTGCCCCGCGGGGAAGGGTGAACACTGAAGCTCTCTTT
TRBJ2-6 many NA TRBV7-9 CAVRISGANVLTF TGTGCTGTCCGTATCTCTGGGGCCAACGTCCTGACTTTC
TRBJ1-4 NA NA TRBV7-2 CASSPGAFKIEKLFF TGTGCCAGCAGCCCGGGAGCCTTCAAAATTGAAAAACTGTTTTTT
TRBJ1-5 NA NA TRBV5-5 CASSLVPERSQPQHF TGTGCCAGCAGCTTGGTACCCGAGAGGAGTCAGCCCCAGCATTTT
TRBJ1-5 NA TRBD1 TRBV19 CASSELQGAKGHQPQHF TGTGCCAGTAGTGAGTTGCAGGGGGCCAAGGGTCATCAGCCCCAGCATTTT
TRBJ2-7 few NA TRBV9 CASSVNSATYEQYF TGTGCCAGCAGCGTCAACTCAGCCACCTACGAGCAGTACTTC
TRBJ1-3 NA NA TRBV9 CASSLPSGAGNTIYF TGTGCCAGCAGCCTCCCCAGCGGGGCTGGAAACACCATATATTTT
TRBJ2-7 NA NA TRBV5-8 CASSLNGGDLYEQYF TGTGCCAGCAGTTTAAACGGCGGGGACCTCTACGAGCAGTACTTC
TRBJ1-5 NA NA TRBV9 CASSGGDMSQPQHF TGTGCCAGCAGCGGGGGGGATATGAGTCAGCCCCAGCATTTT